The 32 T cell receptor beta chains below were found in one sample sequenced in a study of graft-versus-host responses after intestinal transplantation. The graft tissue was processed, and this released both intraepithelial and lamina propria lymphocytes. Only in-frame clones appear in the TCRdb table, and some are missing; sequencing was by immunoSEQ multiplex PCR. The profile shows under 75,000 clones, about nine tenths of them singletons. The source was ileum tissue, collected about 350 days after transplant. These receptors all stem from a human patient who received an intestinal transplant, so some T cells may come from the graft donor.

This clone was seen once. This rearrangement joins TRBV4-1 to TRBJ1-4; the D is unclear. This CDR3 comprises 12 residues. Germline CDR1 is MGHRA and CDR2 is YSYEKL. As DNA, the CDR3 is TGCTCCAAACCCGGAGCTAATGAAAAACTGTTTTTT. This codes for CSKPGANEKLFF.

This chain connects TRBV28 to TRBJ2-3; D ambiguous. V lost 2 bases and J lost 0, with 6 bases in between. This CDR3 region has 14 residues. Germline CDR1 reads MDHEN; CDR2 reads SYDVKM. The CDR3 DNA reads as TGTGCCAGCAGTTTACGTGGGAGCACAGATACGCAGTATTTT. This sequence encodes CASSLRGSTDTQYF.

This sequence joins TRBV21-1 and TRBJ2-5; the D call of TRBD1 is as the table states it, not checked on the DNA. TRBV21-1 is tagged as a pseudogene. There are 15 residues in the CDR3. The CDR3 here is CASSRSTGYRETQYF. The CDR3 DNA reads TGTGCCAGCAGCAGATCGACAGGGTATCGAGAGACCCAGTACTTC.

The chain has TRBV28 and TRBJ1-6; 7 nucleotides agree with TRBD1. The germline V gene has CDR1 MDHEN and CDR2 SYDVKM. CDR3 length: 16 amino acids. V trimming: 5 bases; J trimming: 5 bases; junction bases outside the gene matches: 9. CDR3 nucleotide sequence: TGTGCCAGCAGTGACTCACAGGGGTTCAATAATTCACCCCTCCACTTT. Translating gives CASSDSQGFNNSPLHF.

The chain combines TRBV4-1 with TRBJ1-1; D not certain. The CDR3 has 14 amino acids. Germline CDR1 and CDR2: MGHRA and YSYEKL. V lost 0 bases to trimming and J lost 5 bases, with 10 bases between them. DNA of the CDR3: TGCGCCAGCAGCCAAGATCGCGGTTATACTGAAGCTTTCTTT. Residues: CASSQDRGYTEAFF.

The CDR3 DNA reads as TGTGCCAGCAGTTTGACGGCAGGGGGGAACACTGAAGCTTTCTTT. Protein sequence: CASSLTAGGNTEAFF. This chain uses TRBV28 with TRBJ1-1; 7 bases agree with TRBD1. CDR1 is MDHEN, CDR2 SYDVKM, per germline. There are 15 residues in the CDR3. V was clipped by 3 bases and J by 1 base; unmatched bases: 5.

This CDR3 reads CSVEDLSHEQYF. As DNA, the CDR3 is TGCAGCGTTGAAGATCTTAGTCACGAGCAGTACTTC. The V call is TRBV29-1, the J call TRBJ2-7; D not resolved. CDR3 length: 12 amino acids. Trimming cost V 0 bases and J 5 bases, with 8 bases left between them. In germline, CDR1 is SQVTM, CDR2 ANQGSEA.

The J gene is TRBJ1-1, the V gene TRBV5-4; TRBD1 matches at 8 bases. V lost 4 bases, J lost 6 bases, and 5 bases stayed unmatched. This CDR3 spans 13 amino acids. The germline gives CDR1 SGHNT, CDR2 YYREEE (reference sequence). This chain's CDR3 is CASSPQGAPEAFF. CDR3 in DNA: TGTGCCAGCAGCCCTCAGGGGGCCCCTGAAGCTTTCTTT.

The gene calls are TRBV19 and TRBJ1-2, with TRBD1 identical over 9 bases. CDR1 and CDR2 from the germline V gene are LNHDA and SQIVND (reference sequence). V was clipped by 7 bases and J by 8 bases; unmatched bases: 11. The CDR3 spans 14 residues. CDR3 in DNA: TGTGCCAGTATCGGGACAGGGAGGGATATCGGCTACACCTTC. Protein sequence: CASIGTGRDIGYTF.

The rearrangement joins TRBV25-1 to TRBJ1-2; a weak D match, TRBD1 (5 bases). The CDR3 is 15 amino acids. V was shortened by 4 bases and J by 2 bases, with 14 bases between the two germline ends. Looked up from germline, CDR1 is MGHDK and CDR2 is SYGVNS. The CDR3 coding sequence is TGTGCCAGCAGTGTTTCCGGGACGGGGAACTATGGCTACACCTTC. Translating it yields CASSVSGTGNYGYTF.

This clone has only a few counts. The rearrangement links TRBV2 to TRBJ2-7; D gene ambiguous. The CDR3 runs to 14 residues. Looked up from germline, CDR1 is SNHLY and CDR2 is FYNNEI. Between the trimmed V and J ends, which lost 3 bases and 5 bases, there was a span of 14 bases. As DNA, the CDR3 is TGTGCCAGCAGTGACAACGGCTTTGCCCACGAGCAGTACTTC. Its translation: CASSDNGFAHEQYF.

The gene calls are TRBV5-3 and TRBJ1-5, with D possibly matching TRBD1 (6 bases). TRBV5-3 is identified as an open reading frame with a role that is uncertain. V lost 0 bases, J lost 5 bases, and 15 bases lay in between. The CDR3 is made up of 16 amino acids. As DNA, the CDR3 is TGTGCCAGAAGCTTGGTAAATTGCAGGGGTTATCAGCCCCAGCATTTT. Protein sequence: CARSLVNCRGYQPQHF.

This chain connects TRBV9 to TRBJ2-1, with D possibly being TRBD2 (5 bases). This CDR3 is built from 15 residues. The germline V gene encodes CDR1 SGDLS and CDR2 YYNGEE. The V end lost 1 base, the J end lost 3 bases, and 11 bases lay between the germline ends. The CDR3 DNA sequence: TGTGCCAGCAGCGTAAACGGACTCATCTACAATGAGCAGTTCTTC. Its protein product is CASSVNGLIYNEQFF.

The rearrangement uses TRBV5-1 and TRBJ2-2; tentatively, D is TRBD2 (5 bases). Germline V CDR1 and CDR2: SGHRS, YFSETQ. V lost 4 bases and J lost 1, with 8 bases in between. This CDR3 has 14 amino acids. The CDR3 protein is CASSTGLNTGELFF. CDR3 DNA sequence: TGCGCCAGCAGCACCGGACTGAACACCGGGGAGCTGTTTTTT.

CDR3 sequence: CASSQGFITYEQYF. CDR3 bases: TGCGCCAGCAGCCAAGGTTTCATTACCTACGAGCAGTACTTC. V is TRBV4-1 and J is TRBJ2-5; the D is unclear. The end of the DNA fits TRBJ2-7 better, so the J call may be wrong. This CDR3 has 14 residues. Germline CDR1 and CDR2: MGHRA and YSYEKL.

This clone was counted once. This chain links TRBV19 with TRBJ2-7; D possibly uses TRBD1 or TRBD2 (5 bases each). CDR1 LNHDA and CDR2 SQIVND come from the germline V gene (reference sequence). This CDR3 contains 13 residues. Trimming removed 3 bases at V and 3 bases at J, with 9 bases between. The CDR3 bases are TGTGCCAGTAGTATGGGGACCCTCTACGAGCAGTACTTC. Its translation: CASSMGTLYEQYF.

This clone was observed a single time. The V call is TRBV5-1, the J call TRBJ1-4; a possible D gene is TRBD1 (6 bases). The CDR3 totals 15 residues. Germline loops: CDR1 SGHRS, CDR2 YFSETQ. V was cut by 2 bases and J by 7 bases, with 15 bases left in between. CDR3 in amino acids: CASSFRDTQSEKLFF. In nucleotides, the CDR3 is TGCGCCAGCAGCTTCCGGGACACTCAATCTGAAAAACTGTTTTTT.

The gene calls are TRBV2 and TRBJ1-2; D unclear. The germline V gene has CDR1 SNHLY and CDR2 FYNNEI. The CDR3 totals 17 residues. Trimming removed 0 bases from V and 2 bases from J, with 16 bases in between. The CDR3 DNA follows: TGTGCCAGCAGTGAAGCGCTTCGCACAGCGCTAAACTATGGCTACACCTTC. Protein sequence: CASSEALRTALNYGYTF.

The chain joins TRBV2 to TRBJ1-6; possibly TRBD1 for D (5 bases). CDR3 length equals 15 residues. The germline V gene encodes CDR1 SNHLY and CDR2 FYNNEI. Trimming removed 5 bases at V and 9 bases at J, with 17 bases between. The CDR3 sequence is CASSSLAQGGSPLHF. CDR3 nucleotides: TGTGCCAGCAGTTCCCTGGCTCAGGGAGGTTCACCCCTCCACTTT.

The chain uses TRBV27 and TRBJ2-7; the D is unclear. V lost 5 bases and J lost 2, with 10 bases in between. This CDR3 contains 13 residues. Germline V gene sequence: CDR1 MNHEY, CDR2 SMNVEV (reference sequence). This CDR3 is CASSGLGPYEQYF. CDR3 in DNA: TGTGCCAGCAGTGGATTAGGGCCCTACGAGCAGTACTTC.

V gene TRBV6-4 combines with J gene TRBJ2-3, with D hard to call. V was pared by 4 bases and J by 6 bases, with 17 bases between. The CDR3 covers 15 residues. Germline V gene lookup returns CDR1 MRHNA and CDR2 SNTAGT. The CDR3 protein is CASSVTLDEKDTQYF. The DNA of the CDR3 is TGTGCCAGCAGTGTTACCCTAGATGAGAAGGATACGCAGTATTTT.

The chain joins TRBV6-5 to TRBJ1-1, with TRBD1 as a possible D gene (6 bases). The germline CDR1 and CDR2 sequences are MNHEY and SVGAGI. V was pared by 11 bases and J by 2 bases, with 21 bases between. The CDR3 loop spans 15 amino acids. The CDR3 nucleotides read TGTGCCTCCCAACGGGTCAGGGGTGGTAACACTGAAGCTTTCTTT. It encodes CASQRVRGGNTEAFF.

This clone has only a few counts. V and J are TRBV9 and TRBJ2-5, with D maybe TRBD1 (7 bases). CDR3 size: 13 residues. Trimming left V 2 bases short and J 5 bases short, with 10 bases between. From germline, CDR1 is SGDLS and CDR2 YYNGEE. CDR3 coding DNA: TGTGCCAGCAGCGTCAGGGGGGAGGAGACCCAGTACTTC. It is translated as CASSVRGEETQYF. The full variable domain, rest sourced from reference TRBV9 and TRBJ2-5, is DSGVTQTPKHLITATGQRVTLRCSPRSGDLSVYWYQQSLDQGLQFLIQYYNGEERAKGNILERFSAQQFPDLHSELNLSSLELGDSALYFCASSVRGEETQYFGPGTRLLVL.

The chain recombines TRBV2 with TRBJ2-2; 9 nucleotides line up with TRBD1. Germline V gives CDR1 SNHLY, CDR2 FYNNEI. V lost 5 bases to trimming and J lost 3 bases; unmatched junction nucleotides: 1. This CDR3 is built from 14 residues. CDR3 in amino acids: CASSRTGDTGELFF. The CDR3 nucleotides are TGTGCCAGCAGTCGGACAGGGGACACCGGGGAGCTGTTTTTT.

The chain carries TRBV9 and TRBJ2-2, with TRBD1 identical over 9 bases. The CDR3 contains 18 residues. V shed 3 bases and J 4 bases; nucleotides not matched to a gene: 13. The germline CDR1 and CDR2 sequences are SGDLS and YYNGEE. CDR3 in DNA: TGTGCCAGCAGCGCCCCCAAGACCGGGACAGGGACCACCGGGGAGCTGTTTTTT. Protein sequence: CASSAPKTGTGTTGELFF. The variable domain in full, completed from reference TRBV9 and TRBJ2-2, reads DSGVTQTPKHLITATGQRVTLRCSPRSGDLSVYWYQQSLDQGLQFLIQYYNGEERAKGNILERFSAQQFPDLHSELNLSSLELGDSALYFCASSAPKTGTGTTGELFFGEGSRLTVL.

The CDR3 is CASSLGGSGYGYTF. CDR3 nucleotide sequence: TGTGCCAGCAGCTTGGGGGGCTCCGGCTATGGCTACACCTTC. The chain is built from TRBV5-4 and TRBJ1-2, with D possibly TRBD1 on 5 matching bases. Deletions cut 0 bases from V and 4 bases from J, with 10 bases between. CDR1 is SGHNT, CDR2 YYREEE, per germline (reference sequence). CDR3 length equals 14 residues.

The chain couples TRBV7-2 to TRBJ1-4; 10 nucleotides align to TRBD1. CDR1 SGHTA and CDR2 FQGNSA come from the germline V gene. The CDR3 has 14 amino acids. The trim removed 5 bases at V and 8 bases at J, leaving 5 bases unmatched. The CDR3 DNA follows: TGTGCCAGCAGCCGACAGGGGGCGCTAGAAAAACTGTTTTTT. The encoded protein is CASSRQGALEKLFF. The variable domain in full, completed from reference TRBV7-2 and TRBJ1-4, reads GAGVSQSPSNKVTEKGKDVELRCDPISGHTALYWYRQSLGQGLEFLIYFQGNSAPDKSGLPSDRFSAERTGGSVSTLTIQRTQQEDSAVYLCASSRQGALEKLFFGSGTQLSVL.

The chain is built from TRBV28 and TRBJ2-3, with D possibly TRBD2 on 5 matching bases. V was cut by 3 bases and J by 2 bases, with 18 bases left in between. This CDR3 comprises 17 residues. Germline CDR1 MDHEN, CDR2 SYDVKM. The DNA for the CDR3 is TGTGCCAGCAGTTTTGTTCTAGCTGCCAGTGTCACAGATACGCAGTATTTT. Translated: CASSFVLAASVTDTQYF.

The J gene is TRBJ1-5, the V gene TRBV11-2; 7 nucleotides agree with TRBD1. Germline trimming cut 3 bases from V and 9 bases from J; bases unmatched to any gene: 14. This CDR3 region has 16 residues. Per the germline V gene, CDR1 is SGHAT and CDR2 is FQNNGV. The CDR3 nucleotides read TGTGCCAGCAGCTTCCCCAGGGGGGGGTTCTTTCGGCCCCAGCATTTT. This encodes CASSFPRGGFFRPQHF.

As regards this clone: This specimen includes other DNA sequences encoding the same CDR3. The chain combines TRBV27 with TRBJ1-2; TRBD1 matches 7 bases. V dropped 6 bases and J dropped 5; count of bases not matched to a gene: 9. Germline V CDR1 and CDR2: MNHEY, SMNVEV (reference sequence). The CDR3 spans 14 residues. CDR3 DNA sequence: TGTGCCAGCAGCCCCGGGACAGCGAGTTATGGCTACACCTTC. Its translation is CASSPGTASYGYTF.

The V call is TRBV6-5, the J call TRBJ2-7; the match to TRBD2 covers 12 bases. The CDR3 runs to 14 residues. Trimming took 5 bases from V and 5 from J; bases not matched to a gene: 4. The V gene's germline CDR1 is MNHEY and CDR2 SVGAGI. The chain's CDR3 is CASSGTSGRNEQYF. CDR3 DNA: TGTGCCAGCAGTGGAACTAGCGGGAGGAACGAGCAGTACTTC.

The chain combines TRBV5-6 with TRBJ2-7, with TRBD1 identical over 8 bases. This CDR3 spans 15 amino acids. The germline V gene has CDR1 SGHDT and CDR2 YYEEEE. Trimming took 4 bases from V and 0 from J; bases not matched to a gene: 6. For the CDR3, the DNA is TGTGCCAGCAGCCAGGCAGGGGGCGGCTCCTACGAGCAGTACTTC. Translated, it gives CASSQAGGGSYEQYF.